This T cell receptor beta chain was identified in a study of cytomegalovirus exposure and HLA in healthy donors. Study findings and constraints: According to a later analysis, most TCR beta chains associated with CMV appeared HLA-restricted.

When sampled, the donors appeared nominally healthy, though they likely had unrecorded immune exposures. After removal of 0 bases from V and 5 bases from J, the junction contained 3 bases not matched to a gene. The CDR3 is 15 residues long. The germline V gene encodes CDR1 SGHTA and CDR2 FQGNSA. It was with 60 Vbeta and 13 Jbeta primers that the PCR ran. Method: immunoSEQ multiplex PCR; TCRdb's copy keeps in-frame clones and lacks some. The sample contains about 150,000 clones, about 74% of which appear only once. This clone was observed a handful of times. The antigen is unknown. This chain joins TRBV7-2 and TRBJ2-2, with 7 nucleotides matching TRBD1. The TCR was taken from a woman in her 40s in good health and CMV-seronegative. The sample consisted of PBMCs. Here the CDR3 reads CASSLALQGTGELFF. CDR3 DNA: TGTGCCAGCAGCTTAGCGCTACAGGGGACCGGGGAGCTGTTTTTT.